The clone carrying this TCR beta chain was seen only a few times. Its antigen is undetermined. Trimming left V 3 bases short and J 1 base short, with 3 bases between. This CDR3 comprises 11 residues. Germline V gives CDR1 DFQATT, CDR2 SNEGSKA (reference sequence). Conversion of TCR transcripts into cDNA relied on 5'RACE template switching, which added a universal primer site and UMIs. TCRdb itself ran the 5' RACE reads through MiXCR, one entry per CDR3 protein. This sample yields some 73,000 distinct CDR3 sequences, of which roughly 7.7% are seen a single time; around 38% belongs to the top ten. The sample belongs to a study of T cells after yellow fever vaccination. Whole-study findings and limits: A small proportion of clonotypes was detected in both the CD4 and CD8 compartments. Among primary-vaccination clones, most reappeared after the booster, at approximately 97% for CD4 and roughly 88% for CD8. Any FACS-sorted repertoire could hold abundant clonotypes that contaminate it from the bulk population.

The clonotype originates from a young man who received the YFV17D yellow fever vaccine. V usage is TRBV20-1 and J usage is TRBJ1-1; D remains unclear. Source: CD8+ T cells sorted from PBMCs, taken on the day of the yellow fever booster vaccination. The CDR3 nucleotides read TGCAGTGCTAGGAAGAACACTGAAGCTTTCTTT. Encoded protein: CSARKNTEAFF.